These T cell receptor beta chains were read from a single sample in a study of OX40 agonist ivuxolimab in advanced cancers. Repertoires were generated with immunoSEQ multiplex PCR, while TCRdb's copy carries only in-frame clones and drops some. Seen here are some 81,000 clones, approximately 83% observed once, and the top ten hold just under 2%. This specimen consisted of CD4+ or CD8+ T cells sorted from blood, obtained in a trial of the OX40 agonist ivuxolimab. The receptors come from an adult with an advanced solid tumor such as melanoma, head and neck, liver or kidney cancer. Both conserved end residues are part of each CDR3. D genes are given only for firm matches. A clone size is listed for some rows: how often the clone was seen (once, few, many), or a class if it is expanded.

clone size	D gene	V gene	CDR3 length	J gene	CDR3 DNA	CDR3 protein
NA	NA	TRBV15	17	TRBJ1-2	TGTGCCACCAGCAGAGATCGCCCGGGGGCGGGAAACTATGGCTACACCTTC	CATSRDRPGAGNYGYTF
NA	TRBD1	TRBV9	14	TRBJ2-1	TGTGCCAGCAGCGCACAGGGGGCGTCCAATGAGCAGTTCTTC	CASSAQGASNEQFF
NA	TRBD2	TRBV7-3	15	TRBJ2-1	TGTGCCAGCAGCTTAAACGGGGGGGCCTACAATGAGCAGTTCTTC	CASSLNGGAYNEQFF
NA	NA	TRBV7-3	15	TRBJ1-1	TGTGCCAGCAGCCCGTTTATGGGGGCATACACTGAAGCTTTCTTT	CASSPFMGAYTEAFF
few	NA	TRBV5-1	15	TRBJ2-2	TGCGCCAGCAGCTTGTCGGGGCGGACGACCGGGGAGCTGTTTTTT	CASSLSGRTTGELFF
once	NA	TRBV19	13	TRBJ1-6	TGTGCCAGTAACGACAGGACCCATTCACCCCTCCACTTT	CASNDRTHSPLHF
few	TRBD1	TRBV2	16	TRBJ1-6	TGTGCCAGCAGTGCCCAGACAGGGGTGGGTGCATCACCCCTCCACTTT	CASSAQTGVGASPLHF
NA	TRBD1	TRBV18	14	TRBJ1-1	TGTGCCAGCTCAGCCTCAGGGGGGAACACTGAAGCTTTCTTT	CASSASGGNTEAFF
NA	TRBD1	TRBV28	15	TRBJ2-3	TGTGCCAGCAGTTTCGGGGGACAGGGAGGAGATACGCAGTATTTT	CASSFGGQGGDTQYF
NA	NA	TRBV5-4	16	TRBJ2-5	TGTGCCAGCAGCTCACCGCGGGACAGCCTCACAGAGACCCAGTACTTC	CASSSPRDSLTETQYF
once	NA	TRBV7-9	14	TRBJ2-5	TGTGCCAGCAGCTTGGGAGGAATCCAAGAGACCCAGTACTTC	CASSLGGIQETQYF
NA	NA	TRBV5-5	16	TRBJ2-3	TGTGCCAGCAGCTTGGAACTATCGCGGGACACAGATACGCAGTATTTT	CASSLELSRDTDTQYF
NA	NA	TRBV6-4	16	TRBJ2-1	TGTGCCAGCAGTGACTCGGGGGCGGCCCCACTCAATGAGCAGTTCTTC	CASSDSGAAPLNEQFF
NA	TRBD1	TRBV4-2	17	TRBJ2-7	TGTGCCAGCAGCCAAGTGAGAAGGACAGGGGGGCAAGCTGAGCAGTACTTC	CASSQVRRTGGQAEQYF
NA	NA	TRBV10-3	14	TRBJ1-2	TGTGCCATCAACGACAGAAGGATTAACTATGGCTACACCTTC	CAINDRRINYGYTF
NA	NA	TRBV7-2	14	TRBJ1-2	TGTGCCAGCAGCTTAGTAGGGACGTCTTATGGCTACACCTTC	CASSLVGTSYGYTF
NA	NA	TRBV6-5	13	TRBJ1-2	TGTGCCAGCAAGTTCGGCCCGAACTATGGCTACACCTTC	CASKFGPNYGYTF
NA	NA	TRBV18	13	TRBJ1-1	TGTGCCAGCTCATCGCCAGGGAACACTGAAGCTTTCTTT	CASSSPGNTEAFF
NA	TRBD2	TRBV9	17	TRBJ2-3	TGTGCCAGCAGTGTACTAGCGGGGGGATCTAGCACAGATACGCAGTATTTT	CASSVLAGGSSTDTQYF
NA	TRBD2	TRBV9	16	TRBJ2-1	TGTGCCAGCAGCGTGGGGCCCAGCGGGGCCCAAATGGGGCAGTTCTTC	CASSVGPSGAQMGQFF
NA	NA	TRBV5-1	16	TRBJ2-1	TGCGCCAGCAGCTCCCTTAGCGGTTATACCTACAATGAGCAGTTCTTC	CASSSLSGYTYNEQFF
NA	TRBD2	TRBV5-1	13	TRBJ2-3	TGCGCCAGCAGCCGGGGGGGCACAGATACGCAGTATTTT	CASSRGGTDTQYF
NA	NA	TRBV28	14	TRBJ2-4	TGTGCCAGCAGTTTATCAGACATCTGGGGCATTCAGTACTTC	CASSLSDIWGIQYF
few	TRBD1	TRBV6-5	14	TRBJ1-6	TGTGCCAGCAGTAAGGGGGCGCGGGGTTCACCCCTCCACTTT	CASSKGARGSPLHF
NA	NA	TRBV7-9	15	TRBJ2-3	TGTGCCAGCAGCCGACTGGACTACCGGACAGATACGCAGTATTTT	CASSRLDYRTDTQYF
NA	NA	TRBV5-1	15	TRBJ1-1	TGCGCCAGCAGCTTGGCCACGATCATGAACACTGAAGCTTTCTTT	CASSLATIMNTEAFF
NA	NA	TRBV19	16	TRBJ2-4	TGTGCCAGTAGTCCCCTGGGGGTTCTAGCCAAAAACATTCAGTACTTC	CASSPLGVLAKNIQYF
NA	NA	TRBV7-3	16	TRBJ2-1	TGTGCCAGCAGCTTAGTTTCAGGGAGGAACGGCAATGAGCAGTTCTTC	CASSLVSGRNGNEQFF